This T cell receptor (beta chain) was sequenced during a study of human CD8 memory T cell subsets. Early memory CD8+ T cells that were CCR7+ PD-1+ TIGIT+ and had exhausted-like traits were the TPEX cells. The RNA's source was duplicate vials of under 160,000 sorted CD8+ T cells per subset. As concerns this clonotype: Antigen unknown.

TCR beta libraries were made by UMI-labeled 5' RACE. Each CDR3 protein gets one entry in TCRdb, which reprocessed the 5' RACE reads and gives no DNA. The sample's table shows under 6,000 distinct CDR3 sequences. Regarding the study as a whole: Similarly high diversity marked stem-like memory and precursor exhausted T cells, unlike effector memory cells.

CDR1 and CDR2 from the germline V gene are SGHRS and YFSETQ. The CDR3 has 12 residues. Sequenced: CD8+ T cells from PBMCs. V and J are TRBV5-1 and TRBJ2-5; the TCRdb D gene call, TRBD1, has no DNA to confirm it. The TCR originated in a human donor in good health. CDR3 region: CASSLRGETQYF.